Sequencing of this T cell receptor beta chain was carried out in a study of early T cells in non-severe SARS-CoV-2 infection. TCRdb called the 5' RACE reads again in MiXCR, with one record for every CDR3 protein. The repertoire holds approximately 97,000 distinct CDR3 sequences, with about 11% as singletons. This clonotype was detected a few times. The V end was cut by 8 bases, the J end by 2 bases, with 11 bases between. The CDR3 is 13 residues long. Germline lookup yields CDR1 ENHRY and CDR2 SYGVKD. The receptor was isolated from an adult who was a healthcare worker with PCR-confirmed SARS-CoV-2 infection or an uninfected control (not recorded which). J is TRBJ2-3 and V is TRBV10-3; D gene unclear. Sample: whole blood, taken at baseline. The CDR3 DNA is TGTGCCATCGAGGCGGACCCCACAGATACGCAGTATTTT. Residues: CAIEADPTDTQYF.